This TCR beta chain was captured by sequencing in a study of T cell repertoires in ileal Crohn's disease. The CDR3 runs to 12 residues. Trimming cost V 6 bases and J 7 bases, with 12 bases left between them. Germline V gene data show CDR1 as KGHSH and CDR2 as LQKENI. Stated time point: inflamed ileum from the surgical specimen. TCRdb's copy holds only in-frame clones and misses some; the assay was immunoSEQ multiplex PCR. The data hold 15,000 to 20,000 clones, with about 76% observed a single time. The sequence derives from an adult with Crohn's disease. The sequenced material came from ileal tissue. The chain employs TRBV18 and TRBJ1-1, with TRBD1 as a possible D gene (6 bases). The CDR3 loop reads CASSGGGSEAFF. The CDR3 DNA follows: TGTGCCAGCTCCGGAGGGGGGAGTGAAGCTTTCTTT.